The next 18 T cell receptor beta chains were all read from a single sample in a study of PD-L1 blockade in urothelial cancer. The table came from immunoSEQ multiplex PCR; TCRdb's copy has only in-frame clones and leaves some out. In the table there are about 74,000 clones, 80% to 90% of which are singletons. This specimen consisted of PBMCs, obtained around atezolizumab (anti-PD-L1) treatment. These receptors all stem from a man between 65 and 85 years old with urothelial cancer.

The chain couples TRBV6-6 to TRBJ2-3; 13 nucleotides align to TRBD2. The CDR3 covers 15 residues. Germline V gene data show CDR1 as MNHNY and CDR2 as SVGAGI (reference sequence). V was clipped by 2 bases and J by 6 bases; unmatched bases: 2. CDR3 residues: CASSYQGLAGDTQYF. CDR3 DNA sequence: TGTGCCAGCAGTTACCAGGGACTAGCGGGGGATACGCAGTATTTT.

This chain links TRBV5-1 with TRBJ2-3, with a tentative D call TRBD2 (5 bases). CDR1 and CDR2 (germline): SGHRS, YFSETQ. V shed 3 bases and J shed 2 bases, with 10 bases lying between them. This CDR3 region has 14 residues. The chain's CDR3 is CASSSRVSTDTQYF. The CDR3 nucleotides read TGCGCCAGCAGCTCGAGGGTTTCCACAGATACGCAGTATTTT. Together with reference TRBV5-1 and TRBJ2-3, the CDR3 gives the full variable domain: KAGVTQTPRYLIKTRGQQVTLSCSPISGHRSVSWYQQTPGQGLQFLFEYFSETQRNKGNFPGRFSGRQFSNSRSEMNVSTLELGDSALYLCASSSRVSTDTQYFGPGTRLTVL.

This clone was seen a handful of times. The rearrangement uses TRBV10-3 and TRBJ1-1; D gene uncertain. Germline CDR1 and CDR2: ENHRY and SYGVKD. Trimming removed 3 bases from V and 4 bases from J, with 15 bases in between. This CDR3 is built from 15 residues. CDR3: CAISERTQLGTEAFF. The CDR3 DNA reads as TGTGCCATCAGTGAACGGACTCAATTGGGCACTGAAGCTTTCTTT.

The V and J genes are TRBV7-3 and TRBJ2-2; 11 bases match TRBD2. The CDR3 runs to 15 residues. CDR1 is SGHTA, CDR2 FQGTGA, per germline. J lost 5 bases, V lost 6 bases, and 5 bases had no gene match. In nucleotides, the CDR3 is TGTGCCAGCAGACCGGGACTAGCGGAAACCGGGGAGCTGTTTTTT. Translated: CASRPGLAETGELFF. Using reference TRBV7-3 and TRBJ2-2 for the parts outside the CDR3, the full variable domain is GAGVSQTPSNKVTEKGKYVELRCDPISGHTALYWYRQSLGQGPEFLIYFQGTGAADDSGLPNDRFFAVRPEGSVSTLKIQRTERGDSAVYLCASRPGLAETGELFFGEGSRLTVL.

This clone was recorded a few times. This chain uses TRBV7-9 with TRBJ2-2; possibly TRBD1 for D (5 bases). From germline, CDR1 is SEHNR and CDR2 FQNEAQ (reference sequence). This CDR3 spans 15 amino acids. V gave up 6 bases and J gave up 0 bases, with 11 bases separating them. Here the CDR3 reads CASRLDSANTGELFF. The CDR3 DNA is TGTGCCAGCAGACTCGACAGCGCGAACACCGGGGAGCTGTTTTTT.

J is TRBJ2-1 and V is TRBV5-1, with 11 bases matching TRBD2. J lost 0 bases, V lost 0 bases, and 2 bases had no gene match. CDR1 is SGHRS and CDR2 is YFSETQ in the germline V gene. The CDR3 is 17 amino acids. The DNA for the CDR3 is TGCGCCAGCAGCTTGGGACTAGCGGGACCCTCCTACAATGAGCAGTTCTTC. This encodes CASSLGLAGPSYNEQFF. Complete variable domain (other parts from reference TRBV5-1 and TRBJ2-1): KAGVTQTPRYLIKTRGQQVTLSCSPISGHRSVSWYQQTPGQGLQFLFEYFSETQRNKGNFPGRFSGRQFSNSRSEMNVSTLELGDSALYLCASSLGLAGPSYNEQFFGPGTRLTVL.

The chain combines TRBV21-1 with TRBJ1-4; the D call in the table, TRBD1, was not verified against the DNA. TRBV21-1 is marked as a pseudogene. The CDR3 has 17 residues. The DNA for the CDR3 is TGTGCCAGCAGCCCAAACCGGGACAGGGGGCTGTTTGAAAAACTGTTTTTT. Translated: CASSPNRDRGLFEKLFF.

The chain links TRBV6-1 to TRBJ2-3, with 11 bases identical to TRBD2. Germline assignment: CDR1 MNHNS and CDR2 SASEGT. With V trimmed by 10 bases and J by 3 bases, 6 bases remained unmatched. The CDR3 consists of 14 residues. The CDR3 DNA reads TGTGCCACCACTAGCGGGAGCCCGACAGATACGCAGTATTTT. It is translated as CATTSGSPTDTQYF.

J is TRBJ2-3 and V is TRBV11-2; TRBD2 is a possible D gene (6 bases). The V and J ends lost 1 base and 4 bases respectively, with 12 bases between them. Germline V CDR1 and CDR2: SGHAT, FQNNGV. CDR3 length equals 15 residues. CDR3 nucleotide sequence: TGTGCCAGCAGCTTAGCGGGCGGGAACGCAGATACGCAGTATTTT. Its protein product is CASSLAGGNADTQYF.

This CDR3 reads CASSSPRGTGGLNEQFF. The CDR3 DNA is TGTGCCAGCAGCTCACCCAGGGGAACGGGGGGACTGAATGAGCAGTTCTTC. The V gene is TRBV27, the J gene TRBJ2-1; D is perhaps TRBD2 (7 bases). Germline V gene data show CDR1 as MNHEY and CDR2 as SMNVEV (reference sequence). V lost 6 bases and J 7 bases, leaving 25 bases between the germline ends. The CDR3 is made up of 17 amino acids.

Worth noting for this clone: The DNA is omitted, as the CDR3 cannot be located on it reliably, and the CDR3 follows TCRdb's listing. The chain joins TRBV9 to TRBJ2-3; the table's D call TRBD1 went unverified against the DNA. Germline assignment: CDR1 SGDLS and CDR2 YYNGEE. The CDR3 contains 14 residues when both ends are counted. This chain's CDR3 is CASSVGQGARYAVF.

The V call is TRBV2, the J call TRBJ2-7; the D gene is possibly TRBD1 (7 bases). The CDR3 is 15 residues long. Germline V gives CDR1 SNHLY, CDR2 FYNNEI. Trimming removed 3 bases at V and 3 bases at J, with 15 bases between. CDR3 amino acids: CASSESVQGGYEQYF. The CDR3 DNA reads TGTGCCAGCAGTGAGTCGGTGCAGGGGGGCTACGAGCAGTACTTC.

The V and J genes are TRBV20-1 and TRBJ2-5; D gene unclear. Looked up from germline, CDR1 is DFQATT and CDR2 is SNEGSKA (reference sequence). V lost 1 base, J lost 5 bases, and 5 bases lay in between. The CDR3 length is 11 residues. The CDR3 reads CSARVLETQYF. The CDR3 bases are TGCAGTGCTAGAGTTCTGGAGACCCAGTACTTC.

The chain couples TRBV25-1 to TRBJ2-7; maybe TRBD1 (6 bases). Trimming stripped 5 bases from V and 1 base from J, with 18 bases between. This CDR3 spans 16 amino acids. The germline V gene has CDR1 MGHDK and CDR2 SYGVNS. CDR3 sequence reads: CASSSIPRGRSYEQYF. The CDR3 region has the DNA TGTGCCAGCAGTTCAATCCCCAGGGGCCGGTCCTACGAGCAGTACTTC.

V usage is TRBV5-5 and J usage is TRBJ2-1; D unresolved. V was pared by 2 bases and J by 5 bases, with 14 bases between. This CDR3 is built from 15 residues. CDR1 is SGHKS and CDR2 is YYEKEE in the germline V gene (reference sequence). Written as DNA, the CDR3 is TGTGCCAGCAGCTTTGGCTTGGTTCGGGACAATGAGCAGTTCTTC. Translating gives CASSFGLVRDNEQFF. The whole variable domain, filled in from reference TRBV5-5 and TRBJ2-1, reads DAGVTQSPTHLIKTRGQQVTLRCSPISGHKSVSWYQQVLGQGPQFIFQYYEKEERGRGNFPDRFSARQFPNYSSELNVNALLLGDSALYLCASSFGLVRDNEQFFGPGTRLTVL.

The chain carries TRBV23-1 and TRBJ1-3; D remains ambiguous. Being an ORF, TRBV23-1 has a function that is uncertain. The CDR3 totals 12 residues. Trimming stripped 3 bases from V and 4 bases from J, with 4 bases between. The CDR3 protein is CASSQQGNTIYF. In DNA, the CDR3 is TGCGCCAGCAGTCAGCAGGGAAACACCATATATTTT.

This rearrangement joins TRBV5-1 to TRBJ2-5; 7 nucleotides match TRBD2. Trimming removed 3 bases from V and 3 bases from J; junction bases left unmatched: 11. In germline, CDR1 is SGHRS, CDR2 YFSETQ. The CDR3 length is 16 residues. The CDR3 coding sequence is TGCGCCAGCAGCTCCTCGGGAGGTAGCGTTAAAGAGACCCAGTACTTC. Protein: CASSSSGGSVKETQYF.

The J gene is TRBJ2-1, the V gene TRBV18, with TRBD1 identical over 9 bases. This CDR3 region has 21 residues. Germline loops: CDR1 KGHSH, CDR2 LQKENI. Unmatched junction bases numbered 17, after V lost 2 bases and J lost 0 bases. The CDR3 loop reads CASSPFYGTGSSGTSYNEQFF. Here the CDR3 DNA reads TGTGCCAGCTCACCATTTTACGGGACAGGGAGCAGCGGAACCTCCTACAATGAGCAGTTCTTC.